This TCR beta chain emerged from a study of T cells after yellow fever vaccination. Study-wide context: Researchers used SMART-Seq v4 Ultra Low Input to prepare fractions that had low cell numbers.

The germline V gene encodes CDR1 MNHEY and CDR2 SVGEGT. The CDR3 loop spans 13 amino acids. With 7 bases removed from V and 3 bases from J, the gap between germline ends came to 11 bases. This clonotype was recorded a few times. Its target is not known. As TCR cDNA was made by 5'RACE template switching, a universal primer site and UMIs were added. TCRdb reprocessed the 5' RACE reads via MiXCR and lists one record per CDR3 protein. The table records roughly 300,000 distinct CDR3 sequences, around 7% of them present only once. The study's findings and limits: Although most clonotypes did not, a small share appeared in both CD4 and CD8 compartments. Once the booster was given, most primary-vaccination clones reappeared, at about 95% for CD4 and approximately 88% for CD8.

The TCR sequence derives from a young man who received the YFV17D yellow fever vaccine. Sequencing was performed on PBMCs, taken about 41 days after the first yellow fever vaccination. The gene calls are TRBV6-2 or TRBV6-3 and TRBJ2-3; D possibly corresponds to TRBD1 (5 bases). The CDR3 DNA reads TGTGCCAGCACCCTGAGGACAACAGATACGCAGTATTTT. Residues: CASTLRTTDTQYF.